This T cell receptor beta chain appears in the sequencing data of a study of blood T cells in healthy people across ages. Germline V CDR1 and CDR2: MNHEY, SVGAGI. This CDR3 is built from 14 residues. V was trimmed by 0 bases and J by 3 bases, leaving 9 bases between them. A sample-barcoded 5' primer and a J-beta primer mix were used in a second PCR of about 7 to 12 cycles. Each CDR3 protein is one row after TCRdb ran MiXCR on the 5' RACE reads. Of about 830,000 distinct CDR3 sequences listed, about 59% are singletons. This TCR came from a man aged 25-45 years in good health. The chain uses TRBV6-5 and TRBJ2-7; D uncertain. The sample taken for sequencing was blood. The CDR3 DNA is TGTGCCAGCAGTTACTCAGGGAAAAACTACGAGCAGTACTTC. Protein: CASSYSGKNYEQYF.